This note documents a single T cell receptor beta chain sequence. These data belong to a study of cytomegalovirus exposure and HLA in healthy donors. 60 Vbeta and 13 Jbeta primers were used in PCR. Libraries were prepared by immunoSEQ multiplex PCR; TCRdb keeps only in-frame clonotypes and omits some of them. The table records around 160,000 clones, about four fifths of them present only once. Sequencing used PBMCs. This sequence originates from a man aged 45-65 years in good health and CMV-seropositive.

The CDR3 coding sequence is TGTGCCAGCTCACCAAAGAACGGGGCAGATACGCAGTATTTT. It specifies CASSPKNGADTQYF. The chain employs TRBV18 and TRBJ2-3, with D perhaps TRBD2 (5 bases). The CDR3 is 14 residues long. From germline, CDR1 is KGHSH and CDR2 LQKENI. Trimming shortened V by 2 bases and J by 4 bases, and 10 bases separated the two germline ends.